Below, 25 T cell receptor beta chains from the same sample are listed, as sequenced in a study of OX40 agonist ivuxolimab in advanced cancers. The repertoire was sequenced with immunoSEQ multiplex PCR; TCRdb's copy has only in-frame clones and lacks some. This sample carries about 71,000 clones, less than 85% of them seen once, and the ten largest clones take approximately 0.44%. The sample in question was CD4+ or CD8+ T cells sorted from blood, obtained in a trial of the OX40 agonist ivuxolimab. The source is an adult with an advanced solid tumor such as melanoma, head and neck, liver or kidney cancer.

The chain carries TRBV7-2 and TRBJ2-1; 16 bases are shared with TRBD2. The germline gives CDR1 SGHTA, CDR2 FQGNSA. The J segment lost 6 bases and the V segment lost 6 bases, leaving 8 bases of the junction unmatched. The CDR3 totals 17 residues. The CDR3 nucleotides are TGTGCCAGCAGTTACCCGGGACTAGCGGGGGGGCGCAATGAGCAGTTCTTC. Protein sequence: CASSYPGLAGGRNEQFF.

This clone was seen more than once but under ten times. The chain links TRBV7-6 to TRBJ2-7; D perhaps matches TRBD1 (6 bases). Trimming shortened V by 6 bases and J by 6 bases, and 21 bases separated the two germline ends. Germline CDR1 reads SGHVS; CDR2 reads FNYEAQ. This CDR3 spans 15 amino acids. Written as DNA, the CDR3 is TGTGCCAGCAGGAAACAGACAGGAGGATTGGGCGAGCAGTACTTC. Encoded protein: CASRKQTGGLGEQYF.

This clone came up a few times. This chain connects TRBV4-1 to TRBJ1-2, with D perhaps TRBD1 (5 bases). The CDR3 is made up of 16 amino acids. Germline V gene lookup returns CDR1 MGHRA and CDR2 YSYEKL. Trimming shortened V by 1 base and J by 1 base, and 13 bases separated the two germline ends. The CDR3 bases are TGCGCCAGCAGCCAAGTGACCGGGACTCTTAACTATGGCTACACCTTC. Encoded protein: CASSQVTGTLNYGYTF.

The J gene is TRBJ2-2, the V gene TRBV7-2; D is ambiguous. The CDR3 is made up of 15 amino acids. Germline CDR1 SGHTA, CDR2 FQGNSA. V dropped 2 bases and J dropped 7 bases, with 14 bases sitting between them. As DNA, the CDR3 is TGTGCCAGCAGCTTACGAACGGGTTCGATCGGGGAGCTGTTTTTT. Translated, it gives CASSLRTGSIGELFF. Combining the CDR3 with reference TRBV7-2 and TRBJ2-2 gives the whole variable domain GAGVSQSPSNKVTEKGKDVELRCDPISGHTALYWYRQSLGQGLEFLIYFQGNSAPDKSGLPSDRFSAERTGGSVSTLTIQRTQQEDSAVYLCASSLRTGSIGELFFGEGSRLTVL.

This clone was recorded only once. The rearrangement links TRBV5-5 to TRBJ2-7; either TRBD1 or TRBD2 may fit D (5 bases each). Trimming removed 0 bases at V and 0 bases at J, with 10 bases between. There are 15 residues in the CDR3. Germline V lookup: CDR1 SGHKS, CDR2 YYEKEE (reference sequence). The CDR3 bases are TGTGCCAGCAGCTTGGATAGGGGACGCTCCTACGAGCAGTACTTC. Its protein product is CASSLDRGRSYEQYF. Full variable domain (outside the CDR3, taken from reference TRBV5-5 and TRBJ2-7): DAGVTQSPTHLIKTRGQQVTLRCSPISGHKSVSWYQQVLGQGPQFIFQYYEKEERGRGNFPDRFSARQFPNYSSELNVNALLLGDSALYLCASSLDRGRSYEQYFGPGTRLTVT.

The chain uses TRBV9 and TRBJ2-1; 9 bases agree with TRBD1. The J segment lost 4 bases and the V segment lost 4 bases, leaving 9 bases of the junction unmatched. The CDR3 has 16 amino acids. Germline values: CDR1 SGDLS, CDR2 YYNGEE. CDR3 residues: CASSPGTGTGYNEQFF. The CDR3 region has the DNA TGTGCCAGCAGCCCCGGGACAGGGACAGGGTACAATGAGCAGTTCTTC.

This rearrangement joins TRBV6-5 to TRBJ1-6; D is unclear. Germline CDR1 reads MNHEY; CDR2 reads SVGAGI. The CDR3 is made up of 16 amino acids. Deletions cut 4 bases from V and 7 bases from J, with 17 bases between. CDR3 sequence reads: CASSSRIPWENSPLHF. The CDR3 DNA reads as TGTGCCAGCAGTTCCCGGATCCCGTGGGAAAATTCACCCCTCCACTTT.

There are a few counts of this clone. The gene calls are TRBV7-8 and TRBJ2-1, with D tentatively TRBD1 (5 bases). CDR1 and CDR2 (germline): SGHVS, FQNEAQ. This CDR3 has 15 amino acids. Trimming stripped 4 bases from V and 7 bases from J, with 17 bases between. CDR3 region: CASSSYKGSVNEQFF. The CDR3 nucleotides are TGTGCCAGCAGCTCATATAAGGGGTCTGTAAATGAGCAGTTCTTC. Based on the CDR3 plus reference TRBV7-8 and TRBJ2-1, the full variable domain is GAGVSQSPRYKVAKRGQDVALRCDPISGHVSLFWYQQALGQGPEFLTYFQNEAQLDKSGLPSDRFFAERPEGSVSTLKIQRTQQEDSAVYLCASSSYKGSVNEQFFGPGTRLTVL.

CDR3 residues: CASSFSRTSGASAGANVLTF. The DNA of the CDR3 is TGTGCCAGCAGCTTCTCAAGGACTAGCGGGGCGTCGGCTGGGGCCAACGTCCTGACTTTC. The chain carries TRBV5-4 and TRBJ2-6; 12 bases agree with TRBD2. This CDR3 comprises 20 residues. The junction had 11 bases not matched to a gene; V was cut back by 2 bases and J by 2 bases. Germline V gene data show CDR1 as SGHNT and CDR2 as YYREEE (reference sequence).

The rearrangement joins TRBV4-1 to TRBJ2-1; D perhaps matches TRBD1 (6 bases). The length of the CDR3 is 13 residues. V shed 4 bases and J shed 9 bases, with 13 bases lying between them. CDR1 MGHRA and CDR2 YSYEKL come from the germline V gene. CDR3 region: CASSPQGFGEQFF. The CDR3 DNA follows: TGCGCCAGCAGCCCACAGGGCTTCGGTGAGCAGTTCTTC.

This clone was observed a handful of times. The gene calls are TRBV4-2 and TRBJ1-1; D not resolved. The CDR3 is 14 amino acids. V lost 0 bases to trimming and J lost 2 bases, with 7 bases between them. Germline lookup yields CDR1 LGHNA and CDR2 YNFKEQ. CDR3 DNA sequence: TGTGCCAGCAGCCAAGACATGGTTAACACTGAAGCTTTCTTT. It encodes CASSQDMVNTEAFF.

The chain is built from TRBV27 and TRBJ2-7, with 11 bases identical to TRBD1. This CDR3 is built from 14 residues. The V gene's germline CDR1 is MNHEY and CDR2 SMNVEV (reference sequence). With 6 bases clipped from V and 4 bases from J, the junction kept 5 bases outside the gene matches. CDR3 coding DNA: TGTGCCAGCAGGGGGACAGGGGGACGTTACGAGCAGTACTTC. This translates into CASRGTGGRYEQYF.

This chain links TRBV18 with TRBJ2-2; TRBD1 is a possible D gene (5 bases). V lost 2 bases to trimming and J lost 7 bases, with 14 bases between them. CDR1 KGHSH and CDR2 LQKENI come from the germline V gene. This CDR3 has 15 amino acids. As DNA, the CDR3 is TGTGCCAGCTCACCAAGGGGTGTAGCAGGCGGGGAGCTGTTTTTT. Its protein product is CASSPRGVAGGELFF.

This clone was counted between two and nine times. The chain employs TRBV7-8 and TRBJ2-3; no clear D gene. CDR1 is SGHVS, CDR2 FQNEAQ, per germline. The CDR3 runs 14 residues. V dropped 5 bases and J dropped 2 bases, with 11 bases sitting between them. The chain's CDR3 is CASSDGLNTDTQYF. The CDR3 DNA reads TGTGCCAGCAGCGACGGCTTAAACACAGATACGCAGTATTTT.

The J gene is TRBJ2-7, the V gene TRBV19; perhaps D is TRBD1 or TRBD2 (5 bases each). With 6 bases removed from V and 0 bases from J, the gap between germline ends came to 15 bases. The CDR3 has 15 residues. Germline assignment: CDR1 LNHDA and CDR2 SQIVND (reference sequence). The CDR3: CASSQGDGSSYEQYF. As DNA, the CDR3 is TGTGCCAGTAGCCAAGGGGACGGAAGCTCCTACGAGCAGTACTTC.

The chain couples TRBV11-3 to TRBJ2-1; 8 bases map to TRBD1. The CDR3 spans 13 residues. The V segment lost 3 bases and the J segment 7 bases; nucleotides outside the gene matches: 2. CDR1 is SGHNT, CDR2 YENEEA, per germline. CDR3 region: CASSFQGANEQFF. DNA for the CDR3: TGTGCCAGCAGCTTCCAGGGGGCAAATGAGCAGTTCTTC.

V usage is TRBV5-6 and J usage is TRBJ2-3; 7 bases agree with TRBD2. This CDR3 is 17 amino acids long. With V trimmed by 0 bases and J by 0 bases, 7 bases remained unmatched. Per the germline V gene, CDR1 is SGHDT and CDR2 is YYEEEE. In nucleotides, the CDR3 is TGTGCCAGCAGCTTGGGGGAGGGGACTTCTAGCACAGATACGCAGTATTTT. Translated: CASSLGEGTSSTDTQYF.

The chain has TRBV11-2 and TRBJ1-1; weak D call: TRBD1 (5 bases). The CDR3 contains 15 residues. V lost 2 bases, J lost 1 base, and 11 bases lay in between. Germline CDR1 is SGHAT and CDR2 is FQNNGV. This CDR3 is CASSLFDSPNTEAFF. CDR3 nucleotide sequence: TGTGCCAGCAGCTTATTTGACAGCCCGAACACTGAAGCTTTCTTT.

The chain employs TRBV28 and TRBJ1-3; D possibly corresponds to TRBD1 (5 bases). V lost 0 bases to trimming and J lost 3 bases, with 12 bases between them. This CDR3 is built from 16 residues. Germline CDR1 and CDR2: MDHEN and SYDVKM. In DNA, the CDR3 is TGTGCCAGCAGTTTATGGAGGGGAGCGAATGGAAACACCATATATTTT. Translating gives CASSLWRGANGNTIYF.

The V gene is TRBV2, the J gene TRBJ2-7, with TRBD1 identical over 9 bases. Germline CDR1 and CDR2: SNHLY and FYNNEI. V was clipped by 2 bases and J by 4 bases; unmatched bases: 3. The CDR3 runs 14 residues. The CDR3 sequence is CASSERQGGYEQYF. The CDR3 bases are TGTGCCAGCAGTGAAAGACAGGGGGGATACGAGCAGTACTTC.

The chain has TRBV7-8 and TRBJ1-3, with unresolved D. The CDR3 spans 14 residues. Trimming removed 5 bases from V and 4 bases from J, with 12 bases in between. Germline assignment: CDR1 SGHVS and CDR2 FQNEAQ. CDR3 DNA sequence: TGTGCCAGCAGCCCTGTGGCGGGAGGAAACACCATATATTTT. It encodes CASSPVAGGNTIYF.

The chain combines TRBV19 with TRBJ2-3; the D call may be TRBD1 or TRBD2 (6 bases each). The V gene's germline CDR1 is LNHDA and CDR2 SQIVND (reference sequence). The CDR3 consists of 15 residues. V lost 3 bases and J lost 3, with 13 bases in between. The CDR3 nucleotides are TGTGCCAGTAGTATCGGGGGCAGAGTTACAGATACGCAGTATTTT. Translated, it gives CASSIGGRVTDTQYF.

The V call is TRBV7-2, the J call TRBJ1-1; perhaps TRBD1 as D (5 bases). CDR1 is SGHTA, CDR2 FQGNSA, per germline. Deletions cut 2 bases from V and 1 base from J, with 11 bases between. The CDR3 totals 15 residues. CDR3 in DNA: TGTGCCAGCAGCTTATGGGGGATCTCGAACACTGAAGCTTTCTTT. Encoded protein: CASSLWGISNTEAFF.

This chain's CDR3 is CASSPSRLAGFAEQFF. CDR3 DNA: TGTGCCAGCAGCCCCTCCCGACTAGCGGGATTTGCTGAGCAGTTCTTC. This chain connects TRBV7-2 to TRBJ2-1, with 11 bases fitting TRBD2. CDR3 length equals 16 residues. Germline V gene sequence: CDR1 SGHTA, CDR2 FQGNSA. Unmatched junction bases numbered 12, after V lost 5 bases and J lost 9 bases. The variable domain in full, completed from reference TRBV7-2 and TRBJ2-1, reads GAGVSQSPSNKVTEKGKDVELRCDPISGHTALYWYRQSLGQGLEFLIYFQGNSAPDKSGLPSDRFSAERTGGSVSTLTIQRTQQEDSAVYLCASSPSRLAGFAEQFFGPGTRLTVL.

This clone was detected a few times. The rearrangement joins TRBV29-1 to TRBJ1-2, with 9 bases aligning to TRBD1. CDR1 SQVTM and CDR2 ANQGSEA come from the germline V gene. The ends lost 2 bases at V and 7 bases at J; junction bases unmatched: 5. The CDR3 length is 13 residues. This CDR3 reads CSVEWDRATGYTF. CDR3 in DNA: TGCAGCGTTGAATGGGACAGGGCGACTGGCTACACCTTC.